This T cell receptor (beta chain) was found in a study of OX40 agonist ivuxolimab in advanced cancers. Broader study findings: Researchers did not establish what antigens the expanded peripheral T cells target. Relative to CD4+, CD8+ T cells held more expanded clones on average. Part of the nonresponder group also had normalized T-cell clonal expansion that was low.

The repertoire was sequenced with immunoSEQ multiplex PCR; TCRdb's copy has only in-frame clones and lacks some. The table has about 45,000 clones, 84% seen once. V lost 5 bases and J lost 5, with 22 bases in between. Germline CDR1 LNHNV, CDR2 YYDKDF (reference sequence). The CDR3 runs 17 residues. Patients were ruled out by autoimmune disease history or systemic immunosuppression. Regarding this clone: Its antigen is undetermined.

The J gene is TRBJ2-1, the V gene TRBV15; D is perhaps TRBD1 or TRBD2 (6 bases each). The receptor comes from an adult with an advanced solid tumor such as melanoma, head and neck, liver or kidney cancer. The specimen comprised CD4+ or CD8+ T cells sorted from blood, sampled in a trial of the OX40 agonist ivuxolimab. CDR3 sequence: CATSGRRGGGSHNEQFF. Here the CDR3 DNA reads TGTGCCACCAGCGGCAGACGAGGAGGGGGGTCCCACAATGAGCAGTTCTTC.